This T cell receptor beta chain came from a study of shared clonotypes between healthy human individuals. On the study more broadly: With ages of 18 to 49, the donors were two women and a few men.

Trimming removed 1 base from V and 5 bases from J, with 13 bases in between. Germline V gene data show CDR1 as SGHDT and CDR2 as YYEEEE. The CDR3 sequence is 14 residues long. With respect to this clone: Its matching antigen is unknown.

Sequencing was at deep level. The repertoire was sequenced with immunoSEQ multiplex PCR; TCRdb's copy has only in-frame clones and lacks some. The repertoire holds 1.5 million to 2.5 million clones, with just under 95% as singletons. Positive CCR7 selection of CD45RO-negative cells yielded the naive CD8 cells, and terminally differentiated effector memory CD45RA+ cells were excluded. Study-wide results and limits: Since donors were few, the genetic and exposure-history diversity represented was limited. Depth was large, yet rarefaction showed that sorted-subset sequencing was incomplete.

The chain recombines TRBV5-6 with TRBJ2-7, with D tentatively TRBD2 (6 bases). Sequenced material: naive CD8+ T cells sorted from blood. This receptor was identified in a young man in good health. The CDR3 region has the DNA TGTGCCAGCAGCTTGACCGGGAGTGTGCACGAGCAGTACTTC. Translation: CASSLTGSVHEQYF.